The T cell receptor beta chain under discussion was sequenced for a study of cytomegalovirus exposure and HLA in healthy donors (dated by TCRdb to about 2017). Study-level background: An earlier analysis of approximately 640 of the donors reported about 250 Gb of sequence data and around 110 million unique TCR beta sequences from about 200 million T cells. An early release covering some 640 HLA-typed donors comprised approximately 290 gigabases of sequencing data and approximately 80 million unique TCR sequences. Among the roughly 400 genotyped donors, approximately 76% belonged to the genetic ancestry cluster associated with self-reported Caucasian donors. The study aimed to test whether signatures of past pathogen exposure could be identified by cataloging public T cell receptors. Using immunosequencing, the study profiled T cell repertoires from 500 to 800 subjects and related those repertoires to cytomegalovirus serostatus. Besides the first cohort of around 670 subjects, a separate validation cohort made up of 90 to 150 different subjects was used. The study combined high-throughput TCR immunosequencing, statistical association of individual TCRs with disease status, and machine learning to predict cytomegalovirus infection status. A later analysis re-analyzed previously published TCR beta repertoires from about 730 donors and added high-resolution HLA genotyping to study TCR occurrence patterns. The later analysis used no new phenotypic data to find candidate immune exposures, relying instead on TCR beta sequences and their occurrence across donors. To decide whether each TCR beta V gene segment behaved as functional or pseudogenic, an earlier analysis of nearly 600 of the donors relied on high-throughput TCR beta sequencing. Donor age, sex, ethnicity and CMV serostatus were collected together with the repertoire data. A later genetic analysis took genome-wide SNP genotypes for about three fifths of the 666 donors and used that subset as a discovery cohort. Every repertoire in the discovery cohort had been generated on one and the same sequencing platform. HLA typing covered class I and class II loci at four-digit resolution. The number of donors typed differed by locus, with about 629-640 for A, B, C, DRB1 and DQB1, roughly 520 for DQA1, nearly 610 for DPA1, and 450 to 480 for DPB1. About five DR-DQ haplotypes were handled as single units for association and clustering because linkage in the cohort was strong. Across some 400 genotyped donors of the cohort, an average of about 240,000 unique TCR beta nucleotide sequences per donor were sequenced, and roughly 18% of those sequences were non-productive.

In total, about 650 healthy bone marrow donors made up the cohort. At the time of sampling, every cohort member was nominally healthy, though immune exposures that went unrecorded were likely present. The donor tested CMV seronegative, placing the donor among the 350 to 400 seronegative members of the cohort. A peripheral blood sample was provided by each donor, and peripheral blood mononuclear cells were used for TCR beta sequencing. Genomic DNA extraction from the blood cell samples was performed with the Qiagen DNeasy Blood Extraction Kit. The library was built by means of the immunoSEQ multiplex PCR assay. A mixture of 60 forward primers for TCR Vbeta segments and 13 reverse primers for TCR Jbeta segments was used in the multiplex PCR. The CDR3 region of rearranged TCR beta genes was amplified from genomic DNA with a multiplex PCR assay. The amplified TCR beta libraries were sequenced on the Illumina HiSeq System as 87-base-pair reads. Per the authors' processing: Across the 670 or so repertoires, a later analysis counted some 81 million unique TCR beta chains, approximately 10 million of which were shared by at least two donors. Raw reads were error-corrected and collapsed into unique sequences with a nearest-neighbor algorithm that merged closely related sequences to remove PCR and sequencing errors. V, D and J gene segments were assigned by aligning CDR3 sequences to IMGT reference sequences. For a sequence to be retained, a match of at least six nucleotides was required to both a V gene segment and a J gene segment. Rearrangements were called productive when the CDR3 lacked stop codons and stayed in frame with V and J; all others were non-productive. Following IMGT convention, CDR3 was defined as the stretch from the second conserved V-encoded cysteine to the conserved J-encoded phenylalanine. Sequences without an unambiguous match to a single V gene segment were excluded from the earlier analysis of about 640 of the donors. In an earlier analysis of about 590 of the donors, a V segment was called functional when productive rearrangements were above 56.7%, and segregating when the standard deviation between donors exceeded 5%. A statistical classification framework was built to diagnose cytomegalovirus status from the catalog of TCR beta chain sequences. A later analysis assigned V and J genes by comparing TCR nucleotide sequences with IMGT/GENE-DB human TR gene sequences. A later analysis assigned CDR3 sequences and most-parsimonious VDJ recombination scenarios with the TCRdist pipeline. In a later analysis, every TCR beta chain was defined by the combination of its CDR3 amino acid sequence and its V-gene family, and reads without a unique V-gene family were dropped. As a way to deal with suspected cross-contamination and a sequencing artifact, a later analysis dropped 500 to 700 nucleotide sequences that were highly shared and had low generation probability. In a later analysis, a clonal expansion index was calculated for each public chain from normalized within-repertoire ranks of inferred template counts. Generation probabilities in a later analysis came from a VDJ recombination model fitted to out-of-frame rearrangements, and those results were checked against IGoR. A later analysis scored TCR-TCR, TCR-HLA and TCR-CMV co-occurrence with hypergeometric tests, applying a repertoire-size bias correction to TCR pairs. To estimate false discovery rates, a later analysis permuted the HLA or CMV assignments 20 times. In a later analysis, co-occurring TCRs were grouped with DBSCAN, and TCRdist sequence similarity was added when clustering was performed within HLA-allele-positive subsets. Repertoires with fewer than 30,000 or more than 120,000 public chains were left out of co-occurrence clustering, as were five repertoires with anomalous nucleotide sharing. The table comes from immuneACCESS by way of TCRdb, which keeps in-frame sequences with V and J called. Part of the clones is missing from these tables; in studies checked, under half for an unresolved V gene and the rest for unknown reasons. The V and J calls and clone size are taken from that table; D and trimming were inferred from the DNA. This sample's table has entries for 170,000 or so clones. The top ten clonotypes cover 2.1% of the sample.

A remark on this clone: This receptor's antigen is unknown.

The research as a whole found: An association between a missense DCLRE1C variant and V-gene and J-gene trimming of TCR beta chains was found in a later genetic analysis and replicated in an independent cohort. When HLA alleles, especially DR and DQ, strongly co-occurred, TCR associations were difficult to assign to individual alleles. According to a later genetic analysis, donors in an Asian-associated ancestry cluster had fewer N-insertions in productive TCRs than the approximately 670-donor mean. A later analysis reported that several top co-occurrence clusters appeared linked to parvovirus B19, influenza, CMV and Epstein-Barr virus. The classifier was reported to diagnose cytomegalovirus status with high specificity and sensitivity in both the original and validation cohorts. Roughly uniform sequencing depth across donors was assumed in presence/absence analyses, although this assumption may not hold. Linkage disequilibrium might explain the correlated functional status among segregating V segments, but an unknown experimental factor could not be ruled out. Because some donors lacked HLA typing at each locus, the association tests relied only on the typed subset. The authors suggested that the approach could potentially be generalized to other disease states and immunological phenotypes. In an earlier analysis of roughly 560 of the donors, most TCR beta V segments were observed in productive rearrangements about 90% or about 30% of the time, broadly matching IMGT annotations. In a later analysis, 16,951 TCR beta sequences were associated with specific HLA alleles at a false discovery rate of 0.05. Most CMV-associated TCR beta chains appeared to be HLA-restricted in a later analysis, and the HLA associations seemed to be driven largely by CMV exposure. The cohort was sequenced for TCR beta chains only, and without alpha or paired-chain data the features that could be detected were limited. In a later analysis, TCR association rates were found to vary across HLA loci, with the most associated TCRs seen for DRB1 alleles and the fewest for HLA-C alleles. Because the 87-base-pair reads could not distinguish some IMGT-functional V segments, including TRBV6-2 and TRBV6-3, those segments were excluded. A further reported finding was that TCR beta sequences accurately predicted the HLA-A and HLA-B alleles for most subjects in the first cohort. The earlier analysis of some 540 of the donors excluded roughly 17 rarely observed V segments, including chromosome 9 orphons, because counts were too low. The only immune exposure information available for the cohort was CMV serostatus. The sequencing pipeline was judged likely to have produced a cluster of highly shared sequence variants as a technical artifact. The study listed approximately 150 TCR beta chains as associated with cytomegalovirus. In a later analysis, HLA-associated TCR beta chains showed more clonal expansion and lower generation probabilities than non-associated chains that were equally common. Three of the identified cytomegalovirus-associated TCR beta chains were confirmed in vitro to be specific for cytomegalovirus antigens. Most TCR sequences were seen in very few donors, while some public TCRs were found in many individuals.

Relative to germline, V is missing 1 base and J is missing 2 bases, with 0 bases of the junction outside any gene match. The CDR3 contains 15 residues, cysteine and phenylalanine counted. The entry retains the CDR3 DNA only, 45 bases that are in frame from base 1. CDR1 and CDR2, looked up from the germline V gene (reference sequence), are SEHNR and FQNEAQ. The rearrangement combines TRBV7-9 with TRBJ2-2; 8 middle bases align to TRBD2. Sequencing was done on a sample of PBMCs. The TCR was taken from a man younger than 45 in good health and CMV-seronegative. CDR3 sequence: CASSLGTSNTGELFF. In nucleotides, the sequence is TGTGCCAGCAGCTTAGGGACTAGCAACACCGGGGAGCTGTTTTTT.